This TCR beta chain stems from a study of blood T cell repertoires in COVID-19. Sequenced by immunoSEQ multiplex PCR; TCRdb stores in-frame clones only, minus some. The table includes about 98,000 clones, approximately 85% detected once. Germline CDR1 and CDR2: PRHDT and FYEKMQ (reference sequence). V dropped 5 bases and J dropped 4; count of bases not matched to a gene: 2. The CDR3 runs to 13 residues. This sequence joins TRBV13 and TRBJ1-5, with TRBD1 matching 7 bases. The sequencing sample was made of peripheral blood. This clonotype was sampled from a man aged 35 to 55 with active or convalescent COVID-19. In DNA, the CDR3 is TGTGCCAGCAGCGGGGGACAGAATCAGCCCCAGCATTTT. This translates into CASSGGQNQPQHF. The full variable domain, with the rest looked up from reference TRBV13 and TRBJ1-5, is AAGVIQSPRHLIKEKRETATLKCYPIPRHDTVYWYQQGPGQDPQFLISFYEKMQSDKGSIPDRFSAQQFSDYHSELNMSSLELGDSALYFCASSGGQNQPQHFGDGTRLSIL.